These 8 T cell receptor beta chains were all obtained from the same sample, sequenced in a study of blood T cells in healthy people across ages. A sample-barcoded 5' primer and a J-beta primer mix were used in a second PCR of roughly 6 to 11 cycles. A single record per CDR3 protein comes from TCRdb applying MiXCR to the 5' RACE reads. The data contain 780,000 or so distinct CDR3 sequences, about 53% of them singletons. The sequencing input was blood. The source is a man older than 75 in good health.

This sequence joins TRBV24-1 and TRBJ1-2, with D possibly TRBD1 on 6 matching bases. V lost 3 bases, J lost 8 bases, and 21 bases lay in between. The CDR3 covers 16 residues. Germline V gives CDR1 KGHDR, CDR2 SFDVKD. The CDR3 spells CATSDHGLGQPEGYTF. In DNA form, the CDR3 reads TGTGCCACCAGTGATCACGGCCTCGGACAGCCAGAGGGCTACACCTTC.

Turning to this clonotype: Relative to the germline gene, one junction end is altered; a read error may explain this. The chain couples TRBV5-1 to TRBJ1-1; 11 bases map to TRBD1. Per the germline V gene, CDR1 is SGHRS and CDR2 is YFSETQ. The CDR3 covers 15 residues. This CDR3 is CASTRTGGLGTEVFF. The CDR3 DNA sequence: TGCGCCAGCACCCGGACAGGGGGCTTGGGCACTGAAGTTTTCTTT.

This clonotype was counted a few times. This sequence joins TRBV12-3 or TRBV12-4 and TRBJ2-5; perhaps D is TRBD1 or TRBD2 (5 bases each). CDR3 length: 14 residues. The V gene lost 5 bases and the J gene lost 9 bases, with 19 bases spanning the gap. The CDR3 sequence: CASSLRDGLGAQYF. CDR3 in DNA: TGTGCCAGCAGTCTTCGGGACGGCTTGGGCGCCCAGTACTTC.

The V call is TRBV9, the J call TRBJ2-1; a weak D match, TRBD1 (5 bases). V was trimmed by 4 bases and J by 2 bases, leaving 13 bases between them. CDR1 and CDR2 from the germline V gene are SGDLS and YYNGEE. The CDR3 spans 15 residues. The CDR3 reads CASSSPGLPYNEQFF. The CDR3 coding sequence is TGTGCCAGCAGCTCCCCAGGGCTACCCTACAATGAGCAGTTCTTC.

DNA for the CDR3: TGCAGTGCTAGGGATAGCCGGACAGGGGATAATTCACCCCTCCACTTT. Amino acid sequence: CSARDSRTGDNSPLHF. The chain is built from TRBV20-1 and TRBJ1-6; 9 bases match TRBD1. Germline V gene data show CDR1 as DFQATT and CDR2 as SNEGSKA (reference sequence). The CDR3 consists of 16 residues. The J segment lost 5 bases and the V segment lost 3 bases, leaving 8 bases of the junction unmatched.

The chain uses TRBV20-1 and TRBJ1-6, with 7 nucleotides matching TRBD1. V was pared by 2 bases and J by 3 bases, with 4 bases of the junction left unmatched. The germline CDR1 and CDR2 sequences are DFQATT and SNEGSKA (reference sequence). The CDR3 length is 15 residues. CDR3 region: CSARRRDSYNSPLHF. In nucleotides, the CDR3 is TGCAGTGCTAGACGCCGGGACAGCTATAATTCACCCCTCCACTTT.

This clonotype was seen only once. The J gene is TRBJ2-3, the V gene TRBV7-8; D gene uncertain. The CDR3 is 16 amino acids. V dropped 6 bases and J dropped 0 bases, with 16 bases sitting between them. CDR1 and CDR2 from the germline V gene are SGHVS and FQNEAQ. CDR3 residues: CASSFPPDPSTDTQYF. The CDR3 DNA reads as TGTGCCAGCAGTTTTCCCCCGGATCCTAGCACAGATACGCAGTATTTT.

V is TRBV6-2 or TRBV6-3 and J is TRBJ2-1; possibly TRBD1 for D (5 bases). The J call may be in error: the DNA end matches TRBJ2-7 better. Germline assignment: CDR1 MNHEY and CDR2 SVGEGT. The CDR3 length is 15 residues. The CDR3 loop reads CASTVQGSSYNEQYF. The CDR3 DNA follows: TGTGCCAGCACTGTTCAGGGTAGCTCCTACAATGAGCAGTACTTC.